Shown below are 2 T cell receptor beta chains from a single sample sequenced in a study of T-cell memory formation after mild COVID-19. TCRdb re-called the 5' RACE reads with MiXCR, one entry per CDR3 protein. Of 260,000 or so distinct CDR3 sequences in the sample, 16% were seen once. The specimen was PBMCs or a T cell subset sorted from them (not recorded which). These receptors all stem from a young man who had mild COVID-19 (a few samples of this study predate the infection). Cell type and time point are not known.

This clonotype was seen a handful of times. J is TRBJ2-3 and V is TRBV5-4; D could derive from TRBD1 or TRBD2 (6 bases each). Trimming shortened V by 3 bases and J by 0 bases, and 14 bases separated the two germline ends. Germline assignment: CDR1 SGHNT and CDR2 YYREEE (reference sequence). This CDR3 is built from 16 residues. The CDR3 reads CASSSFWGASTDTQYF. The CDR3 DNA reads TGTGCCAGCAGCTCGTTTTGGGGGGCTAGCACAGATACGCAGTATTTT.

V and J are TRBV12-3 or TRBV12-4 and TRBJ1-1; perhaps TRBD1 as D (6 bases). Trimming shortened V by 8 bases and J by 4 bases, and 14 bases separated the two germline ends. This CDR3 comprises 13 residues. The CDR3 nucleotides are TGTGCCAGCCACAGGGAGGTGGCCACTGAAGCTTTCTTT. Translating gives CASHREVATEAFF.